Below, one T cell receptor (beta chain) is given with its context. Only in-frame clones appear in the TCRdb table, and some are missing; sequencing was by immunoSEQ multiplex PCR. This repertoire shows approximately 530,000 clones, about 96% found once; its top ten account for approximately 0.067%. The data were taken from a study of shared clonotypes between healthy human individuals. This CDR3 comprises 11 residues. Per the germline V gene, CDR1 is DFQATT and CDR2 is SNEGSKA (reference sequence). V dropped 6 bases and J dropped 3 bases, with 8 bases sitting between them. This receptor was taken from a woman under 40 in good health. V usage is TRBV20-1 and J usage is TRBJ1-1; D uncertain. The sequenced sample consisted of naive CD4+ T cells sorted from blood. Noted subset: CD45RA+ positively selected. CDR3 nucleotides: TGCAGTGCCCCGTTGCACACTGAAGCTTTCTTT. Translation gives CSAPLHTEAFF.